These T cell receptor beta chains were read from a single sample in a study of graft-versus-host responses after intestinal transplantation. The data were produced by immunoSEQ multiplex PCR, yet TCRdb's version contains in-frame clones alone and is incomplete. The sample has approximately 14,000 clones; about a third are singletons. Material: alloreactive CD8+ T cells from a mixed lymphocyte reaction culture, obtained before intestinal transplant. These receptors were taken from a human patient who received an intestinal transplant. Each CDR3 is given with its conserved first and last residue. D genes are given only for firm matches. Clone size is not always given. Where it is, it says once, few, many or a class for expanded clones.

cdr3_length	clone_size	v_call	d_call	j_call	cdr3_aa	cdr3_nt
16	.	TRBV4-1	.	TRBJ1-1	CASSQDMRTQNTEAFF	TGCGCCAGCAGCCAAGATATGCGAACCCAGAACACTGAAGCTTTCTTT
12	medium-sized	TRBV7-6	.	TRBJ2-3	CASSLVVDTQYF	TGTGCCAGCAGCTTAGTGGTAGATACGCAGTATTTT
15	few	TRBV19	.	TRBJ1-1	CASSIMIAKGTEAFF	TGTGCCAGTAGTATAATGATAGCGAAGGGGACTGAAGCTTTCTTT
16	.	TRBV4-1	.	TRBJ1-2	CASSQDPGDFYYGYTF	TGCGCCAGCAGCCAAGATCCCGGGGACTTCTACTATGGCTACACCTTC
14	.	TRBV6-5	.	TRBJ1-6	CASSITGSNSPLHF	TGTGCCAGCAGCATCACAGGGAGTAATTCACCCCTCCACTTT
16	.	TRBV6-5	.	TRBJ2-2	CASSYIGGQGTGELFF	TGTGCCAGCAGTTACATCGGGGGGCAGGGCACCGGGGAGCTGTTTTTT
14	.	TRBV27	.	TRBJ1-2	CASSLFWGADGYTF	TGTGCCAGCAGTTTATTTTGGGGCGCGGATGGCTACACCTTC
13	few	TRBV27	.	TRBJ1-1	CASGSFRDTEAFF	TGTGCCAGCGGTAGTTTTAGGGACACTGAAGCTTTCTTT
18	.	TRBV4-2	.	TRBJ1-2	CASSQVVKGVVPLYGYTF	TGTGCCAGCAGCCAAGTGGTGAAGGGAGTGGTCCCCCTCTATGGCTACACCTTC
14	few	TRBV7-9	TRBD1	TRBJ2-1	CASIRDSSYNEQFF	TGTGCCAGCATACGGGACAGCTCATACAATGAGCAGTTCTTC
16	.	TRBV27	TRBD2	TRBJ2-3	CASRYAGPSGGAGQYF	TGTGCCAGCAGATACGCCGGTCCTAGCGGGGGGGCGGGGCAGTATTTT
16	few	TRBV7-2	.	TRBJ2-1	CASSDHPGQRDNEQFF	TGTGCCAGCAGCGACCACCCGGGACAGCGGGACAATGAGCAGTTCTTC
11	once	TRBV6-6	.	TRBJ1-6	CASRGPPPLHF	TGTGCCAGCAGGGGCCCTCCACCCCTCCACTTT
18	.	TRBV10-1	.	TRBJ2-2	CASSEGRGTRPSTGELFF	TGCGCCAGCAGTGAGGGACGGGGAACCCGACCTTCAACCGGGGAGCTGTTTTTT
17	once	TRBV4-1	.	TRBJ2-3	CASSQDDLNSYTDTQYF	TGCGCCAGCAGCCAAGATGATCTTAACAGTTACACAGATACGCAGTATTTT
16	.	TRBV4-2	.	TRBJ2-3	CASSQWLPINTDTQYF	TGTGCCAGCAGCCAGTGGCTACCGATAAACACAGATACGCAGTATTTT
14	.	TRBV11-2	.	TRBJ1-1	CASSLGGTNTEAFF	TGTGCCAGCAGCCTAGGGGGGACCAACACTGAAGCTTTCTTT
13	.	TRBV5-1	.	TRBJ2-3	CASSLENTDTQYF	TGCGCCAGCAGCTTGGAAAACACAGATACGCAGTATTTT
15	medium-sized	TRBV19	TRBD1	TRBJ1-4	CASRPDRLANEKLFF	TGTGCCAGTAGACCGGACAGGTTGGCTAATGAAAAACTGTTTTTT
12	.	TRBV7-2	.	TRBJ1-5	CASSLEFQPQHF	TGTGCCAGCAGCTTAGAGTTTCAGCCCCAGCATTTT
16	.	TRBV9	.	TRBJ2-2	CASSVGLWANTGELFF	TGTGCCAGCAGCGTAGGGCTTTGGGCCAACACCGGGGAGCTGTTTTTT
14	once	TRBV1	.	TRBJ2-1	CTRLAGPRKNEQFF	TGCACCAGACTAGCGGGGCCCCGAAAGAATGAGCAGTTCTTC
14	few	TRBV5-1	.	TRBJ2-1	CASSTGTDYNEQFF	TGCGCCAGCAGCACAGGGACGGACTACAATGAGCAGTTCTTC
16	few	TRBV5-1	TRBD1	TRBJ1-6	CASSWGTGGPNSPLHF	TGCGCCAGCAGCTGGGGGACAGGAGGACCCAATTCACCCCTCCACTTT
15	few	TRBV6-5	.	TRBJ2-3	CASSYIRPDTDTQYF	TGTGCCAGCAGTTACATTCGGCCAGACACAGATACGCAGTATTTT
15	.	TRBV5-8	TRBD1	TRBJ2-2	CASSSETGYTGELFF	TGTGCCAGCAGTTCGGAGACAGGGTATACCGGGGAGCTGTTTTTT
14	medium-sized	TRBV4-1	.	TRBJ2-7	CASSQDDEGDEQYF	TGCGCCAGCAGCCAAGATGACGAGGGAGACGAGCAGTACTTC
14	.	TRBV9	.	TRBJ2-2	CASSATYYTGELFF	TGTGCCAGCAGCGCTACCTACTACACCGGGGAGCTGTTTTTT
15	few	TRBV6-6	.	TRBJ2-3	CASSYIRPDTDTQYF	TGTGCCAGCAGTTACATTCGGCCAGACACAGATACGCAGTATTTT
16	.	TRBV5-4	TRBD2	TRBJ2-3	CASSSKTRTRADTQYF	TGTGCCAGCAGCTCCAAAACTAGGACTAGGGCCGATACGCAGTATTTT
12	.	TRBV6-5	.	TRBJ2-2	CASTDFVRELFF	TGTGCCAGCACCGACTTCGTGCGGGAGCTGTTTTTT